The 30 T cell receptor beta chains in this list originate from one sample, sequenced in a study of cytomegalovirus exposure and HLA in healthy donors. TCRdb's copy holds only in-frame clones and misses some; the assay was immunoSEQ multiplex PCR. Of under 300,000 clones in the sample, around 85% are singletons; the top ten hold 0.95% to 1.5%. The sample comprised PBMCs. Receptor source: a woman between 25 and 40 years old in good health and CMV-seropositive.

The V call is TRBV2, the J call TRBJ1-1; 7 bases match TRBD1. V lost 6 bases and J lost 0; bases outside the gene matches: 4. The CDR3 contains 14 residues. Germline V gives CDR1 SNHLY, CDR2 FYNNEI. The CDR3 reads CASRGGQLNTEAFF. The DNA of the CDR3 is TGTGCCAGCAGGGGGGGACAGTTGAACACTGAAGCTTTCTTT.

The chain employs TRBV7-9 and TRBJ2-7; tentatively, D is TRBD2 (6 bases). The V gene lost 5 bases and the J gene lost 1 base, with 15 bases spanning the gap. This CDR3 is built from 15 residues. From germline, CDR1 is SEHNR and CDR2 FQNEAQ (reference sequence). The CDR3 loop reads CASSHGLRNSYEQYF. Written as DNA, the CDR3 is TGTGCCAGCAGCCACGGACTACGGAATTCCTACGAGCAGTACTTC. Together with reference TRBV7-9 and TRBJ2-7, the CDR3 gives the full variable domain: DTGVSQNPRHKITKRGQNVTFRCDPISEHNRLYWYRQTLGQGPEFLTYFQNEAQLEKSRLLSDRFSAERPKGSFSTLEIQRTEQGDSAMYLCASSHGLRNSYEQYFGPGTRLTVT.

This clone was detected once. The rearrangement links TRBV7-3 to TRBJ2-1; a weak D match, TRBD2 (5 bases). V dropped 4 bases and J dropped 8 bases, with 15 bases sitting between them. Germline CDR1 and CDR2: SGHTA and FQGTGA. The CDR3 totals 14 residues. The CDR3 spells CASSSKPSSDEQFF. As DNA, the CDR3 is TGTGCCAGCAGCTCAAAACCTAGCTCCGATGAGCAGTTCTTC.

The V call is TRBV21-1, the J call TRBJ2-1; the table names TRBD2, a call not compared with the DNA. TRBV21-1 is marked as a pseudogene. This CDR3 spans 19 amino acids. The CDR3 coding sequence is TGTGCCAGCAGCAAAGGACTAGCGGGCCGGGGGATTGGTTACAATGAGCAGTTCTTC. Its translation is CASSKGLAGRGIGYNEQFF.

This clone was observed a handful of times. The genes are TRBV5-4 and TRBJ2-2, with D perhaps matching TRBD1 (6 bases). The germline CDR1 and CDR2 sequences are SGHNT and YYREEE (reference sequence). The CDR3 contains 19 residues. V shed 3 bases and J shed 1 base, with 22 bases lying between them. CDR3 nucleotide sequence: TGTGCCAGCAGCTCGTTTGGGGGCCAACCAGGGTTGAACACCGGGGAGCTGTTTTTT. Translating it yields CASSSFGGQPGLNTGELFF.

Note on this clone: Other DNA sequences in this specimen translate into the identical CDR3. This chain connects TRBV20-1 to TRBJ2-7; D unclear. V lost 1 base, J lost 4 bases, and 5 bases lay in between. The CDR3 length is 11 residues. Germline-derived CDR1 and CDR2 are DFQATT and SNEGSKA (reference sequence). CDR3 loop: CSARGPYEQYF. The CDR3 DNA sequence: TGCAGTGCTAGAGGTCCATACGAGCAGTACTTC.

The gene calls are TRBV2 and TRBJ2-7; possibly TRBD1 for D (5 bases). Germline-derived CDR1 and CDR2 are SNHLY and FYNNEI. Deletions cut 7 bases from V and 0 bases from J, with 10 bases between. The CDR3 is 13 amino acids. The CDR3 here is CASNQDSSYEQYF. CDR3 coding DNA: TGTGCCAGCAACCAAGACAGCTCCTACGAGCAGTACTTC.

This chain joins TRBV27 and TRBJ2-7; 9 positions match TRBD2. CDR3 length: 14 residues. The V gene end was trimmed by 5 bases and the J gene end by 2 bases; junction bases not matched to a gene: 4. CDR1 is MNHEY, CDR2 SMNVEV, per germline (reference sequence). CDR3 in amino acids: CASSTRLAAYEQYF. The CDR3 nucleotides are TGTGCCAGCAGTACCAGACTAGCGGCCTACGAGCAGTACTTC.

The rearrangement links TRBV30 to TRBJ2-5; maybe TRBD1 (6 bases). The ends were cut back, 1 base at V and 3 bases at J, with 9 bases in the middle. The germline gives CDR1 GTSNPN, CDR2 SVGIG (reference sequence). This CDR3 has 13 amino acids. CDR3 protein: CAWSAGVEETQYF. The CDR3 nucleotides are TGTGCCTGGAGTGCAGGGGTTGAAGAGACCCAGTACTTC.

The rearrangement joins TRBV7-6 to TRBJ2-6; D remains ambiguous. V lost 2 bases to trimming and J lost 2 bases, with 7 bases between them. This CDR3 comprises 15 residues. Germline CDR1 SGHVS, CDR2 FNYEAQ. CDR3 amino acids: CASSLTGPGANVLTF. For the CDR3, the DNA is TGTGCCAGCAGCTTAACGGGTCCTGGGGCCAACGTCCTGACTTTC.

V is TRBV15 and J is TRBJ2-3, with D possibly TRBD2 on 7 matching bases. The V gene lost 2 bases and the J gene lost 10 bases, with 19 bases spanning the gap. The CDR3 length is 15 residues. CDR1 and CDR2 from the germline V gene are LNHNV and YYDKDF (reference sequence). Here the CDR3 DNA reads TGTGCCACCAGCAGATCCCGGGGGGCGCGGGCAGCGCAGTATTTT. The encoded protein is CATSRSRGARAAQYF.

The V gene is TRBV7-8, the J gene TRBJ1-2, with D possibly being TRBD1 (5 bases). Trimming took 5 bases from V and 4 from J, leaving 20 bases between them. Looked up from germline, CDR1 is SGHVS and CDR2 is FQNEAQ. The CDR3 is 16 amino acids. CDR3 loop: CASSQTMDGGLYGYTF. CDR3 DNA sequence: TGTGCCAGCAGCCAAACGATGGACGGGGGACTCTATGGCTACACCTTC. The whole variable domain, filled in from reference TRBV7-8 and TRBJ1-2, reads GAGVSQSPRYKVAKRGQDVALRCDPISGHVSLFWYQQALGQGPEFLTYFQNEAQLDKSGLPSDRFFAERPEGSVSTLKIQRTQQEDSAVYLCASSQTMDGGLYGYTFGSGTRLTVV.

This chain's CDR3 is CASSEGLAGVCTDTQYF. CDR3 bases: TGTGCCAGCAGTGAAGGCCTAGCGGGAGTCTGTACAGATACGCAGTATTTT. The gene calls are TRBV6-1 and TRBJ2-3; 10 bases are shared with TRBD2. Germline loops: CDR1 MNHNS, CDR2 SASEGT. V gave up 1 base and J gave up 3 bases; unmatched junction bases: 7. The CDR3 is made up of 17 amino acids.

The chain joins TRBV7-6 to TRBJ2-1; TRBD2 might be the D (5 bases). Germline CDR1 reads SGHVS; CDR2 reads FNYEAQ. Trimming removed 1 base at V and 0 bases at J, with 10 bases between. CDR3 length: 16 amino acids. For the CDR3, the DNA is TGTGCCAGCAGCTTAGAACGGGCGGGCTCCTACAATGAGCAGTTCTTC. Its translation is CASSLERAGSYNEQFF.

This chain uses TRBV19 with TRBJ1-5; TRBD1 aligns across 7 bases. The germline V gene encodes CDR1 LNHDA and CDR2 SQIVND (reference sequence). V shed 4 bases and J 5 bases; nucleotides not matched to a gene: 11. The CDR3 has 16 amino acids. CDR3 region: CASSTLPGQYDQPQHF. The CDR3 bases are TGTGCCAGTAGTACTCTCCCGGGACAGTACGATCAGCCCCAGCATTTT.

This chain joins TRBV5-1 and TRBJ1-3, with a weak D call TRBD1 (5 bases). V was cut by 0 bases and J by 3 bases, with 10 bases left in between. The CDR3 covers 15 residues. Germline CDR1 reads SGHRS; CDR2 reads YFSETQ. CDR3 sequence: CASSLERGFGNTIYF. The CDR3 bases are TGCGCCAGCAGCTTGGAAAGGGGTTTTGGAAACACCATATATTTT.

CDR3 region: CASSSTGYDEKLFF. The CDR3, as DNA: TGCGCCAGCAGCTCTACAGGTTACGATGAAAAACTGTTTTTT. The V call is TRBV5-1, the J call TRBJ1-4, with a possible D match to TRBD1 (5 bases). The germline gives CDR1 SGHRS, CDR2 YFSETQ. Trimming removed 3 bases from V and 6 bases from J, with 12 bases in between. The CDR3 spans 14 residues.

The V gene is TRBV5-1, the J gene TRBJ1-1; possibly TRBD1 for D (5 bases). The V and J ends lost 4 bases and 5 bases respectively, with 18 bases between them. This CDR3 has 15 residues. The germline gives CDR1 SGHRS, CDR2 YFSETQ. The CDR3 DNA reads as TGCGCCAGCAGCCGGGCCGCCGTCGGGGGTACTGAAGCTTTCTTT. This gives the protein CASSRAAVGGTEAFF.

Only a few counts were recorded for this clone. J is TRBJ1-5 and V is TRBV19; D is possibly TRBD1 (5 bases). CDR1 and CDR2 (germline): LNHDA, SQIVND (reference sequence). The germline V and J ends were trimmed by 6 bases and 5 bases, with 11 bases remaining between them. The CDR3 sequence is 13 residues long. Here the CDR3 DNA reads TGTGCCAGTAGGCGGCAGGGCTATCAGCCCCAGCATTTT. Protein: CASRRQGYQPQHF. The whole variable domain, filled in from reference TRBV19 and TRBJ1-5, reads DGGITQSPKYLFRKEGQNVTLSCEQNLNHDAMYWYRQDPGQGLRLIYYSQIVNDFQKGDIAEGYSVSREKKESFPLTVTSAQKNPTAFYLCASRRQGYQPQHFGDGTRLSIL.

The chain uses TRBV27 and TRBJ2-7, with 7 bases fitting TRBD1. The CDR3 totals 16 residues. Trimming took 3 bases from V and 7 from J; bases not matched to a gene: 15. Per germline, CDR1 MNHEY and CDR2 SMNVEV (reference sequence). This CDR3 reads CASSFQLLGGLGEQYF. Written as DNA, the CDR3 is TGTGCCAGCAGTTTCCAATTACTAGGGGGCTTGGGAGAGCAGTACTTC.

The CDR3 protein is CASSSEIIATKSTQYF. The CDR3 nucleotides read TGTGCCAGCAGCTCCGAGATAATAGCTACCAAGAGTACGCAGTATTTT. The rearrangement links TRBV7-8 to TRBJ2-3; D not resolved. The ends were cut back, 4 bases at V and 8 bases at J, with 22 bases in the middle. CDR1 SGHVS and CDR2 FQNEAQ come from the germline V gene. The CDR3 covers 16 residues.

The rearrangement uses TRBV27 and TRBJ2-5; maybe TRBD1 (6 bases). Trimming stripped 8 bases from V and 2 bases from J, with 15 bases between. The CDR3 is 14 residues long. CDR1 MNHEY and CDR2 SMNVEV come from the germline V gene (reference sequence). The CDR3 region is CASATLDSQETQYF. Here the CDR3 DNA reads TGTGCCAGCGCCACCCTGGACAGTCAAGAGACCCAGTACTTC.

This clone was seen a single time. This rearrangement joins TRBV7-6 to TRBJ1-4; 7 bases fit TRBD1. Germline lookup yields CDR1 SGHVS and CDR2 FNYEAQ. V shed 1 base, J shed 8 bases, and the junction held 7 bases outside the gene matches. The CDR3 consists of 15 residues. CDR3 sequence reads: CASSLEAGGNEKLFF. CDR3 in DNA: TGTGCCAGCAGCTTAGAGGCAGGGGGAAACGAAAAACTGTTTTTT.

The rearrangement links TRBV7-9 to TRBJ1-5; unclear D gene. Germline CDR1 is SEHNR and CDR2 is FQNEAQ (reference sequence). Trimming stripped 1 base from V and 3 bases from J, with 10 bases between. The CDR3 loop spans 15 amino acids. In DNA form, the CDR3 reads TGTGCCAGCAGCTTAGTAGGTACAGACAATCAGCCCCAGCATTTT. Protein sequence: CASSLVGTDNQPQHF.

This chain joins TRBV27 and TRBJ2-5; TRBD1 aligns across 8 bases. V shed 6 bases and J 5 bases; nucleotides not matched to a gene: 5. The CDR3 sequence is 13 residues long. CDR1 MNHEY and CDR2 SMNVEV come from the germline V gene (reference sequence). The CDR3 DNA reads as TGTGCCAGCAGCCGCCGGACAGGGGAGACCCAGTACTTC. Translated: CASSRRTGETQYF.

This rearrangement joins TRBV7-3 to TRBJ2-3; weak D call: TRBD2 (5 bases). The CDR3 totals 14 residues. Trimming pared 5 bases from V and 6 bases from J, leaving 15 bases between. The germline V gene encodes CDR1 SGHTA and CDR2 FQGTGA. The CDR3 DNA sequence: TGTGCCAGCAGCCCGCCCGGACTGAGCGATACGCAGTATTTT. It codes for CASSPPGLSDTQYF.

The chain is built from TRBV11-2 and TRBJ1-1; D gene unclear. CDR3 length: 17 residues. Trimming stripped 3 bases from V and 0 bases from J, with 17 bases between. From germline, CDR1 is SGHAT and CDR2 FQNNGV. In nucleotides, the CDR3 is TGTGCCAGCAGCTTTAACGGGTTCACGTTAATGAACACTGAAGCTTTCTTT. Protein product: CASSFNGFTLMNTEAFF.

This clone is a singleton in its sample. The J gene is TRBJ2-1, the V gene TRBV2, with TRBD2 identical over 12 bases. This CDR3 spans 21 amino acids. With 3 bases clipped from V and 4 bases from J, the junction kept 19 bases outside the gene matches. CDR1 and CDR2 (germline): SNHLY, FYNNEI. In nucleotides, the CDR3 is TGTGCCAGCAGTGATGTTAGAGGTCTAGCGGGAGGGTATAGGGGTTACAATGAGCAGTTCTTC. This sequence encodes CASSDVRGLAGGYRGYNEQFF. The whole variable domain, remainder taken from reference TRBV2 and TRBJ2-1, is EPEVTQTPSHQVTQMGQEVILRCVPISNHLYFYWYRQILGQKVEFLVSFYNNEISEKSEIFDDQFSVERPDGSNFTLKIRSTKLEDSAMYFCASSDVRGLAGGYRGYNEQFFGPGTRLTVL.

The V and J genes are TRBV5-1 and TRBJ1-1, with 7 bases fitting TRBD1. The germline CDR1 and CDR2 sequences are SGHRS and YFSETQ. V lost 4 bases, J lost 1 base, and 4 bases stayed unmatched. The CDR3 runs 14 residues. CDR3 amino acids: CASSDGTANTEAFF. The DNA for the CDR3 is TGCGCCAGCAGCGACGGGACAGCGAACACTGAAGCTTTCTTT.

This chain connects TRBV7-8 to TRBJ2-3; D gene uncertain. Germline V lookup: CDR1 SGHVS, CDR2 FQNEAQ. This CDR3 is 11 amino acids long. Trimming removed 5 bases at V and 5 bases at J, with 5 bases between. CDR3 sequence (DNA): TGTGCCAGCAGCCCCCAAGATACGCAGTATTTT. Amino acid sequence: CASSPQDTQYF.